These 23 T cell receptor beta chains were sequenced from one sample in a study of blood T cell repertoires in COVID-19 (dated by TCRdb to 2019 to 2021). Preparation of the library involved the immunoSEQ multiplex PCR assay. TCRdb provides this immuneACCESS table in a form limited to in-frame rearrangements. Some clones are lacking; in checked studies, under half of them reflect an unresolved V gene, and why the rest are absent is not known. For this sample there are over 100,000 clones; approximately 90% appear just once. The ten largest account for more than 4.5% of the sample. The specimen was peripheral blood. Source of these receptors: a woman aged 45-60 years with COVID-19, enrolled during active disease.

The chain recombines TRBV7-3 with TRBJ2-7; D is undetermined. Trimming left V 0 bases short and J 1 base short, with 7 bases between. Germline values: CDR1 SGHTA, CDR2 FQGTGA. The CDR3 extends over 14 amino acids. CDR3 bases: TGTGCCAGCAGCTTAACGTATTCTTCCTACGAGCAGTACTTC. Its translation is CASSLTYSSYEQYF.

The rearrangement links TRBV3-1 (or the pseudogene TRBV3-2) to TRBJ2-1; TRBD1 matches at 10 bases. J gave up 10 bases and V 0 bases, and 6 bases lay outside the gene matches. CDR1 and CDR2 (germline): LGHDT, YNNKEL (reference sequence). This CDR3 has 15 amino acids. In nucleotides, the CDR3 is TGTGCCAGCAGCCAAGATGGGACAGGGGCGGGGGAGCAGTTCTTC. It specifies CASSQDGTGAGEQFF.

This CDR3 is CSASSPNDGDQPQHF. In DNA, the CDR3 is TGCAGTGCTAGTTCCCCCAACGACGGGGATCAGCCCCAGCATTTT. This chain uses TRBV20-1 with TRBJ1-5; D not certain. Trimming cost V 3 bases and J 5 bases, with 17 bases left between them. There are 15 residues in the CDR3. From germline, CDR1 is DFQATT and CDR2 SNEGSKA (reference sequence).

The chain couples TRBV10-3 to TRBJ1-1, with unresolved D. Trimming left V 2 bases short and J 3 bases short, with 7 bases between. CDR3 length: 13 amino acids. Looked up from germline, CDR1 is ENHRY and CDR2 is SYGVKD. This CDR3 reads CAISEAADTEAFF. CDR3 in DNA: TGTGCCATCAGTGAGGCGGCAGACACTGAAGCTTTCTTT.

The chain couples TRBV30 to TRBJ1-2; D is possibly TRBD1 (6 bases). The germline CDR1 and CDR2 sequences are GTSNPN and SVGIG (reference sequence). This CDR3 comprises 14 residues. V lost 5 bases to trimming and J lost 0 bases, with 13 bases between them. Here the CDR3 reads CAWAGATANYGYTF. For the CDR3, the DNA is TGTGCCTGGGCAGGGGCAACAGCTAACTATGGCTACACCTTC.

The rearrangement links TRBV28 to TRBJ2-7; 8 nucleotides match TRBD2. The CDR3 spans 17 residues. Germline CDR1 is MDHEN and CDR2 is SYDVKM. The ends lost 6 bases at V and 3 bases at J; junction bases unmatched: 16. The CDR3 DNA sequence: TGTGCCAGCAGCCCCCTTATGGCGGGGGGCGGTTTCTACGAGCAGTACTTC. Its translation: CASSPLMAGGGFYEQYF.

V is TRBV7-9 and J is TRBJ2-6; 7 bases line up with TRBD1. The CDR3 covers 17 residues. The junction had 6 bases not matched to a gene; V was cut back by 4 bases and J by 0 bases. Germline loops: CDR1 SEHNR, CDR2 FQNEAQ (reference sequence). As DNA, the CDR3 is TGTGCCAGCAGCTCGCCGGGACAGACCTCTGGGGCCAACGTCCTGACTTTC. Encoded protein: CASSSPGQTSGANVLTF.

The chain is built from TRBV4-1 and TRBJ2-3; TRBD2 matches at 7 bases. This CDR3 has 15 amino acids. In germline, CDR1 is MGHRA, CDR2 YSYEKL. Losses at the gene ends were 4 bases for V and 2 bases for J; bases not matched to a gene: 6. CDR3 bases: TGCGCCAGCAGCCGACGGGGGGAAGACACAGATACGCAGTATTTT. Translation: CASSRRGEDTDTQYF.

The V gene is TRBV7-6, the J gene TRBJ1-6; D gene unclear. The germline gives CDR1 SGHVS, CDR2 FNYEAQ. There are 19 residues in the CDR3. V lost 5 bases to trimming and J lost 0 bases, with 20 bases between them. This CDR3 reads CASSPRPSTGSSYNSPLHF. As DNA, the CDR3 is TGTGCCAGCAGCCCGCGGCCCTCGACGGGGAGCTCCTATAATTCACCCCTCCACTTT.

This CDR3 reads CASSQGSYFGYGYTF. In DNA form, the CDR3 reads TGTGCCAGCAGCCAAGGCTCCTACTTCGGTTATGGCTACACCTTC. The rearrangement links TRBV14 to TRBJ1-2; D gene ambiguous. With 1 base removed from V and 5 bases from J, the gap between germline ends came to 14 bases. CDR3 size: 15 residues. Germline values: CDR1 SGHDN, CDR2 FVKESK.

This clone has a handful of counts. This chain's CDR3 is CATSGTSGSYNEQFF. DNA for the CDR3: TGTGCCACCAGTGGAACTAGCGGCTCCTACAATGAGCAGTTCTTC. The chain combines TRBV24-1 with TRBJ2-1; 8 positions agree with TRBD2. The germline V gene encodes CDR1 KGHDR and CDR2 SFDVKD. J was trimmed by 0 bases and V by 5 bases; bases with no gene match: 2. CDR3 size: 15 residues.

The chain combines TRBV11-2 with TRBJ2-7; D possibly corresponds to TRBD2 (6 bases). The V gene's germline CDR1 is SGHAT and CDR2 FQNNGV. Trimming left V 0 bases short and J 2 bases short, with 11 bases between. This CDR3 has 15 amino acids. The CDR3 DNA follows: TGTGCCAGCAGCTTAGAGGAGGGTTTTACCTACGAGCAGTACTTC. It is translated as CASSLEEGFTYEQYF. Based on the CDR3 plus reference TRBV11-2 and TRBJ2-7, the full variable domain is EAGVAQSPRYKIIEKRQSVAFWCNPISGHATLYWYQQILGQGPKLLIQFQNNGVVDDSQLPKDRFSAERLKGVDSTLKIQPAKLEDSAVYLCASSLEEGFTYEQYFGPGTRLTVT.

This chain links TRBV2 with TRBJ1-5; D not resolved. The CDR3 is 14 residues long. Germline values: CDR1 SNHLY, CDR2 FYNNEI. V gave up 1 base and J gave up 9 bases, with 13 bases separating them. CDR3 sequence: CASSEGRAGGPQHF. Here the CDR3 DNA reads TGTGCCAGCAGTGAAGGGAGGGCCGGAGGGCCCCAGCATTTT. Based on the CDR3 plus reference TRBV2 and TRBJ1-5, the full variable domain is EPEVTQTPSHQVTQMGQEVILRCVPISNHLYFYWYRQILGQKVEFLVSFYNNEISEKSEIFDDQFSVERPDGSNFTLKIRSTKLEDSAMYFCASSEGRAGGPQHFGDGTRLSIL.

V and J are TRBV6-4 and TRBJ1-5; no clear D. This CDR3 region has 13 residues. V lost 3 bases, J lost 4 bases, and 7 bases lay in between. Germline V gene lookup returns CDR1 MRHNA and CDR2 SNTAGT. The CDR3 reads CASSEEANQPQHF. The CDR3 DNA is TGTGCCAGCAGTGAGGAGGCTAATCAGCCCCAGCATTTT.

The chain uses TRBV5-4 and TRBJ1-2; TRBD1 aligns across 11 bases. The V segment lost 4 bases and the J segment 5 bases; nucleotides outside the gene matches: 4. Looked up from germline, CDR1 is SGHNT and CDR2 is YYREEE (reference sequence). The CDR3 extends over 14 amino acids. In DNA form, the CDR3 reads TGTGCCAGCAGCGGGACAGGGGGAGCTTATGGCTACACCTTC. Encoded protein: CASSGTGGAYGYTF.

The table lists this clone with a count of one. The chain couples TRBV30 to TRBJ1-2; D not resolved. From germline, CDR1 is GTSNPN and CDR2 SVGIG (reference sequence). Trimming left V 3 bases short and J 8 bases short, with 10 bases between. CDR3 length: 11 residues. For the CDR3, the DNA is TGTGCCTGGAGGGCCGGAGGAGGCTACACCTTC. It is translated as CAWRAGGGYTF.

This clone was seen a few times. This chain connects TRBV7-9 to TRBJ2-1, with a possible D match to TRBD2 (6 bases). Trimming took off 6 bases at V and 0 bases at J, with 21 bases between the two ends. Germline CDR1 and CDR2: SEHNR and FQNEAQ (reference sequence). The CDR3 is 18 residues long. CDR3 nucleotide sequence: TGTGCCAGCAGTGATGGGGGTGTAGCGGTGAGCTCCTACAATGAGCAGTTCTTC. Amino acids: CASSDGGVAVSSYNEQFF. The variable domain in full, with the rest retrieved from reference TRBV7-9 and TRBJ2-1, is DTGVSQNPRHKITKRGQNVTFRCDPISEHNRLYWYRQTLGQGPEFLTYFQNEAQLEKSRLLSDRFSAERPKGSFSTLEIQRTEQGDSAMYLCASSDGGVAVSSYNEQFFGPGTRLTVL.

This clone was seen just once. The V call is TRBV30, the J call TRBJ2-1; D may be TRBD1 (5 bases). The germline V gene encodes CDR1 GTSNPN and CDR2 SVGIG (reference sequence). Deletions cut 0 bases from V and 11 bases from J, with 8 bases between. This CDR3 spans 11 amino acids. The CDR3 region is CAWSVGDKQFF. CDR3 coding DNA: TGTGCCTGGAGTGTAGGGGATAAGCAGTTCTTC. The whole variable domain, filled in from reference TRBV30 and TRBJ2-1, reads SQTIHQWPATLVQPVGSPLSLECTVEGTSNPNLYWYRQAAGRGLQLLFYSVGIGQISSEVPQNLSASRPQDRQFILSSKKLLLSDSGFYLCAWSVGDKQFFGPGTRLTVL.

The chain links TRBV6-4 to TRBJ2-3; D possibly corresponds to TRBD1 (6 bases). The CDR3 extends over 15 amino acids. CDR1 and CDR2 from the germline V gene are MRHNA and SNTAGT. V lost 2 bases and J lost 6, with 15 bases in between. CDR3 in DNA: TGTGCCAGCAGTGACCGGGGCAGGGGCCGCGATACGCAGTATTTT. Translating gives CASSDRGRGRDTQYF.

This sequence joins TRBV30 and TRBJ1-1; D possibly corresponds to TRBD1 (6 bases). This CDR3 has 14 amino acids. The V end was cut by 4 bases, the J end by 6 bases, with 18 bases between. Germline CDR1 and CDR2: GTSNPN and SVGIG (reference sequence). CDR3 in amino acids: CAWNTGQRSAEAFF. CDR3 sequence (DNA): TGTGCCTGGAATACCGGACAGAGATCCGCTGAAGCTTTCTTT.

The chain is built from TRBV10-3 and TRBJ1-2; D is ambiguous. Trimming shortened V by 0 bases and J by 1 base, and 6 bases separated the two germline ends. Germline V CDR1 and CDR2: ENHRY, SYGVKD. The CDR3 is made up of 14 amino acids. The CDR3 DNA follows: TGTGCCATCAGTGAGTCCGGGAATAACTATGGCTACACCTTC. Protein product: CAISESGNNYGYTF.

The chain is built from TRBV5-6 and TRBJ1-2; possible D gene TRBD1, 6 bases. V was pared by 3 bases and J by 2 bases, with 11 bases between. Germline CDR1 reads SGHDT; CDR2 reads YYEEEE. This CDR3 is 14 amino acids long. DNA of the CDR3: TGTGCCAGCAGCTGGGGGCGAGAGAACTATGGCTACACCTTC. It yields the protein CASSWGRENYGYTF.

This sequence joins TRBV18 and TRBJ1-5; possible D gene TRBD1, 6 bases. The CDR3 runs 15 residues. Germline assignment: CDR1 KGHSH and CDR2 LQKENI. V was clipped by 1 base and J by 1 base, with 8 bases between them. The CDR3 coding sequence is TGTGCCAGCTCACCACAGGACAGCAGCAATCAGCCCCAGCATTTT. It is translated as CASSPQDSSNQPQHF.